This T cell receptor beta chain was observed in a study of T cell changes during pregnancy in multiple sclerosis. TCRdb's table, derived via immunoSEQ multiplex PCR, lists solely in-frame clones and lacks some. Here the sample spans around 56,000 clones, about 90% being singletons. The CDR3 consists of 14 residues. V gave up 6 bases and J gave up 6 bases, with 17 bases separating them. CDR1 is MDHEN, CDR2 SYDVKM, per germline. This clone was counted only a few times. The sequence derives from a female donor in good health, enrolled as a control in a pregnancy study. V gene TRBV28 combines with J gene TRBJ1-1; a possible D gene is TRBD1 (6 bases). Sequencing was performed on peripheral blood, taken in the third trimester of pregnancy. CDR3 residues: CASRVGGAEAEAFF. DNA for the CDR3: TGTGCCAGCAGGGTCGGGGGGGCTGAGGCTGAAGCTTTCTTT.